This TCR beta chain was sequenced in a study of cytomegalovirus exposure and HLA in healthy donors. Study observations and caveats: The authors judged a highly shared variant cluster likely a sequencing artifact. A missense variant in DCLRE1C was later tied to TCR beta V- and J-gene trimming. A later analysis showed HLA-associated TCR beta chains outstripping equally common others in clonal expansion.

About this clone: Its antigen is not known.

Researchers ran the PCR with 60 Vbeta and 13 Jbeta primers. Assay: immunoSEQ multiplex PCR; the TCRdb copy retains only in-frame clones and omits some. The table lists 85,000 to 100,000 clones, around 80% of them singletons. The CDR3 has 17 residues. Germline lookup yields CDR1 SEHNR and CDR2 FQNEAQ (reference sequence). V was clipped by 4 bases and J by 0 bases, with 13 bases between them. The sequenced sample was PBMCs. The V call is TRBV7-9, the J call TRBJ1-6; D perhaps matches TRBD1 (5 bases). This TCR came from a human donor in good health. CDR3 region: CASSSSSGGSYNSPLHF. For the CDR3, the DNA is TGTGCCAGCAGCTCGAGTAGCGGGGGCTCCTATAATTCACCCCTCCACTTT.